Listed here are 4 T cell receptor beta chains from one sample, sequenced in a study of identical twins. TCRdb ran MiXCR on the 5' RACE reads and lists one entry per CDR3 protein. The table lists 500,000 to 650,000 distinct CDR3 sequences, approximately 20% of them singletons. This same sample was also taken into another study, of yellow fever vaccine responses in identical twins.

The source material was CD4+ T cells sorted from blood. The receptors shown here come from a woman aged 18-35 years in good health.

A few counts support this clonotype. The CDR3 does not close with the conserved phenylalanine or tryptophan, likely indicating a read error. The DNA is omitted, as the CDR3 cannot be located on it reliably, and the CDR3 follows TCRdb's listing. The chain combines TRBV25-1 with TRBJ1-6; the table's TRBD1 call for D was not verified on the DNA. Germline loops: CDR1 MGHDK, CDR2 SYGVNS. The CDR3 sequence runs 10 residues, both termini included. CDR3 residues: CASRGKGSLA.

This clonotype was detected many times. This chain links TRBV12-3 or TRBV12-4 with TRBJ2-1; D is ambiguous. CDR3 length: 12 amino acids. The V end was cut by 5 bases, the J end by 7 bases, with 9 bases between. The DNA for the CDR3 is TGTGCCAGCAGTCCTAGTTTGAATGAGCAGTTCTTC. This translates into CASSPSLNEQFF.

The V call is TRBV3-1, the J call TRBJ2-7; the D is unclear. This CDR3 region has 13 residues. Germline V gene data show CDR1 as LGHDT and CDR2 as YNNKEL (reference sequence). V dropped 4 bases and J dropped 0 bases, with 7 bases sitting between them. CDR3 nucleotides: TGTGCCAGCAGCCGGGCGAGCTCCTACGAGCAGTACTTC. Its translation is CASSRASSYEQYF.

This clonotype showed up many times. The rearrangement links TRBV5-1 to TRBJ1-3; D not certain. CDR1 is SGHRS and CDR2 is YFSETQ in the germline V gene. The CDR3 runs to 13 residues. V lost 7 bases and J lost 0, with 8 bases in between. The CDR3 DNA sequence: TGCGCCAGCCGACTGGCCTCTGGAAACACCATATATTTT. This sequence encodes CASRLASGNTIYF.